The 15 T cell receptor beta chains below were found in one sample sequenced in a study of T-cell memory formation after mild COVID-19. TCRdb reprocessed the 5' RACE reads via MiXCR and lists one record per CDR3 protein. This table has some 250,000 distinct CDR3 sequences, 8% to 9.5% appearing once. Sequencing input: PBMCs or a T cell subset sorted from them (not recorded which). These receptors were obtained from a man aged 18 to 30 who had mild COVID-19 (a few samples of this study predate the infection). Cell type and time point are not known.

There are many counts of this clonotype. V gene TRBV7-2 combines with J gene TRBJ2-1; TRBD2 aligns across 7 bases. The CDR3 has 16 amino acids. Germline loops: CDR1 SGHTA, CDR2 FQGNSA. V shed 1 base and J 4 bases; nucleotides not matched to a gene: 7. CDR3 nucleotides: TGTGCCAGCAGCTTAGTGCGTCTAGCGGTTTACAATGAGCAGTTCTTC. It yields the protein CASSLVRLAVYNEQFF.

This clonotype occurred a few times. The chain combines TRBV7-3 with TRBJ2-3; D is perhaps TRBD2 (6 bases). V was clipped by 2 bases and J by 9 bases, with 18 bases between them. The germline V gene encodes CDR1 SGHTA and CDR2 FQGTGA. The CDR3 length is 15 residues. The CDR3: CASSLYPGTGSTQYF. As DNA, the CDR3 is TGTGCCAGCAGCTTATATCCCGGGACTGGTTCGACGCAGTATTTT.

Remarks on this clonotype: This clone may be a read error of a much larger clone one base away. The chain uses TRBV12-3 or TRBV12-4 and TRBJ1-2, with unresolved D. The CDR3 spans 10 residues. The CDR3 spells CASCLGGYTF. The DNA of the CDR3 is TGTGCCAGCTGTTTAGGTGGCTACACCTTC.

V gene TRBV7-8 combines with J gene TRBJ2-3; no reliable D call. There are 14 residues in the CDR3. CDR1 SGHVS and CDR2 FQNEAQ come from the germline V gene. Deletions cut 1 base from V and 5 bases from J, with 10 bases between. Written as DNA, the CDR3 is TGTGCCAGCAGCTTAGGGCAGAGTCAAGATACGCAGTATTTT. It specifies CASSLGQSQDTQYF.

The chain employs TRBV20-1 and TRBJ2-3; 12 bases align to TRBD1. Trimming at V came to 6 bases and at J to 4 bases, leaving 14 bases not matched to a gene. This CDR3 contains 17 residues. Germline V CDR1 and CDR2: DFQATT, SNEGSKA (reference sequence). CDR3 loop: CSAIGKGQGARPDTQYF. In nucleotides, the CDR3 is TGCAGTGCCATCGGCAAGGGACAGGGGGCGCGGCCAGATACGCAGTATTTT.

The chain joins TRBV7-2 to TRBJ2-1; D is undetermined. Deletions cut 5 bases from V and 2 bases from J, with 13 bases between. Looked up from germline, CDR1 is SGHTA and CDR2 is FQGNSA. The CDR3 has 15 residues. The chain's CDR3 is CASSPRWATYNEQFF. CDR3 nucleotides: TGTGCCAGCAGCCCCAGGTGGGCTACCTACAATGAGCAGTTCTTC.

The rearrangement uses TRBV7-3 and TRBJ2-3, with D perhaps given as TRBD1 or TRBD2 (5 bases each). V lost 4 bases to trimming and J lost 2 bases, with 13 bases between them. The CDR3 covers 15 residues. Germline V lookup: CDR1 SGHTA, CDR2 FQGTGA. In DNA form, the CDR3 reads TGTGCCAGCAGCTCGGGACGGAGGACCACAGATACGCAGTATTTT. Protein product: CASSSGRRTTDTQYF.

The chain combines TRBV5-1 with TRBJ1-1, with D perhaps TRBD1 (6 bases). Germline V gene sequence: CDR1 SGHRS, CDR2 YFSETQ. V gave up 4 bases and J gave up 4 bases, with 14 bases separating them. The CDR3 runs to 14 residues. The CDR3 bases are TGCGCCAGCAGCCAACAGGGTGGGTCCACTGAAGCTTTCTTT. This translates into CASSQQGGSTEAFF.

This clonotype was recorded many times. The chain is built from TRBV4-1 and TRBJ2-7; 10 bases match TRBD1. The ends lost 4 bases at V and 5 bases at J; junction bases unmatched: 5. The CDR3 is 14 residues long. Looked up from germline, CDR1 is MGHRA and CDR2 is YSYEKL. In DNA form, the CDR3 reads TGCGCCAGCAGCCTCTTGGGACAGGGGAACGAGCAGTACTTC. Encoded protein: CASSLLGQGNEQYF.

In its sample, this clonotype was seen a few times. The chain recombines TRBV7-2 with TRBJ1-1, with 7 positions matching TRBD1. Germline V gives CDR1 SGHTA, CDR2 FQGNSA. The CDR3 loop spans 16 amino acids. The ends lost 6 bases at V and 3 bases at J; junction bases unmatched: 13. The DNA for the CDR3 is TGTGCCAGCAGTCCCGAGGGACAGAGCTTCGACACTGAAGCTTTCTTT. Translated, it gives CASSPEGQSFDTEAFF.

This clonotype was observed a few times. The gene calls are TRBV5-1 and TRBJ1-5; maybe TRBD1 (5 bases). This CDR3 is 17 amino acids long. Germline assignment: CDR1 SGHRS and CDR2 YFSETQ. Trimming removed 4 bases from V and 0 bases from J, with 17 bases in between. As DNA, the CDR3 is TGCGCCAGCAGCCCTATGGGGCGGGAAAATAGCAATCAGCCCCAGCATTTT. Its protein is CASSPMGRENSNQPQHF.

The genes are TRBV12-3 or TRBV12-4 and TRBJ2-1; 7 bases agree with TRBD1. V was pared by 0 bases and J by 2 bases, with 7 bases of the junction left unmatched. The CDR3 is 17 residues long. The CDR3, as DNA: TGTGCCAGCAGTTTAGCGCCGACAGGGTTGCCCTACAATGAGCAGTTCTTC. Amino acid sequence: CASSLAPTGLPYNEQFF.

In its sample, this clonotype was seen a few times. The chain uses TRBV7-2 and TRBJ1-5; TRBD1 aligns across 7 bases. The V and J ends lost 5 bases and 5 bases, in that order; junction bases with no gene match: 6. Germline-derived CDR1 and CDR2 are SGHTA and FQGNSA. The CDR3 is 14 amino acids. The CDR3 spells CASSADRADQPQHF. The DNA of the CDR3 is TGTGCCAGCAGCGCCGACAGGGCCGATCAGCCCCAGCATTTT.

This clonotype was seen at least ten times. The chain is built from TRBV24-1 and TRBJ2-5; D unresolved. With 3 bases removed from V and 5 bases from J, the gap between germline ends came to 9 bases. Germline V lookup: CDR1 KGHDR, CDR2 SFDVKD. The CDR3 covers 13 residues. The CDR3 nucleotides are TGTGCCACCAGTGATGGTCCTACGGAGACCCAGTACTTC. Amino acid sequence: CATSDGPTETQYF.

CDR3 amino acids: CASSLEGQSYNSPLHF. The CDR3, as DNA: TGCGCCAGCAGCTTGGAAGGACAGTCTTATAATTCACCCCTCCACTTT. The V call is TRBV5-1, the J call TRBJ1-6; D might be TRBD1 (6 bases). Per germline, CDR1 SGHRS and CDR2 YFSETQ. The CDR3 consists of 16 residues. V gave up 0 bases and J gave up 4 bases, with 11 bases separating them.